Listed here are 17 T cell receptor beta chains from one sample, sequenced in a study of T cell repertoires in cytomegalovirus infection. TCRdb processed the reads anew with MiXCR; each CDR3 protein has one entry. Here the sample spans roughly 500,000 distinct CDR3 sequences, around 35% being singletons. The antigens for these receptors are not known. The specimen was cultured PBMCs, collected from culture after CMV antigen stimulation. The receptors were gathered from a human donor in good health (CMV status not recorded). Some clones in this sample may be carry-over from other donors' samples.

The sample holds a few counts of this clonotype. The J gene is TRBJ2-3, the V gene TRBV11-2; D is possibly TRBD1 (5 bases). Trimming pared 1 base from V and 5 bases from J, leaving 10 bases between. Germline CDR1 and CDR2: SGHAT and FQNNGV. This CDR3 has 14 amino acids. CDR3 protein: CASSLAARGDTQYF. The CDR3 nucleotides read TGTGCCAGCAGCTTAGCCGCAAGGGGAGATACGCAGTATTTT.

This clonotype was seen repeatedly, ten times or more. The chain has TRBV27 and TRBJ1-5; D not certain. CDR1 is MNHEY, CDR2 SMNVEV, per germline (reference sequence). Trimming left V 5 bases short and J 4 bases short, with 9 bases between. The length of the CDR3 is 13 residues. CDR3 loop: CASSPYSNQPQHF. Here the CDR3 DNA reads TGTGCCAGCAGTCCCTACAGTAATCAGCCCCAGCATTTT.

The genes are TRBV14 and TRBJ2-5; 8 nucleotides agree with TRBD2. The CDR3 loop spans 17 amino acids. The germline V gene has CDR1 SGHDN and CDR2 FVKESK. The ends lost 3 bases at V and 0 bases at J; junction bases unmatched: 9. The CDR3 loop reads CASSQLLGLGYQETQYF. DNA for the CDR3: TGTGCCAGCAGCCAGCTATTGGGACTAGGGTACCAAGAGACCCAGTACTTC.

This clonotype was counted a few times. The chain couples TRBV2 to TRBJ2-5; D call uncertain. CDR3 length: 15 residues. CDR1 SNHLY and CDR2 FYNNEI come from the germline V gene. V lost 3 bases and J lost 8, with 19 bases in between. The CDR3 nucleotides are TGTGCCAGCAGTGAGACGGGCCTCCCTGGGGATACCCAGTACTTC. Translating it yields CASSETGLPGDTQYF.

CDR3 region: CASSRQGDRTGELFF. CDR3 DNA sequence: TGTGCCAGCAGTAGGCAGGGGGATAGGACCGGGGAGCTGTTTTTT. V gene TRBV6-5 combines with J gene TRBJ2-2; TRBD1 matches 7 bases. The CDR3 consists of 15 residues. The junction had 8 bases not matched to a gene; V was cut back by 5 bases and J by 5 bases. Germline V gene data show CDR1 as MNHEY and CDR2 as SVGAGI.

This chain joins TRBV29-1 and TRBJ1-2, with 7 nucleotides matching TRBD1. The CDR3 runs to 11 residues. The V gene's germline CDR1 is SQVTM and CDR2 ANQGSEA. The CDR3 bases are TGCAGTACAGGGGTGGACTATGGCTACACCTTC. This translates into CSTGVDYGYTF.

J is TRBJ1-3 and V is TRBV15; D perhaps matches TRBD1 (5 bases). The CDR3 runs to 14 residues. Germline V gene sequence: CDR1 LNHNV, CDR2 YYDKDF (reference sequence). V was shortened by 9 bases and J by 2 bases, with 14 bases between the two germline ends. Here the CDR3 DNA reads TGTGCCACAAGTTCGGCCAGGGCTGGAAACACCATATATTTT. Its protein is CATSSARAGNTIYF.

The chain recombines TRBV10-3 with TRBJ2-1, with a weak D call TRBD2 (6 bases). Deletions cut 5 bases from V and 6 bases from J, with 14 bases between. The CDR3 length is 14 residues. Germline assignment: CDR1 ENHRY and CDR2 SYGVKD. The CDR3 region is CAISYSGEGNEQFF. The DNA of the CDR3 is TGTGCCATCAGTTATAGCGGAGAGGGCAATGAGCAGTTCTTC.

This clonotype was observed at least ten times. The DNA of the CDR3 is TGTGCCAGCAGTTACTCCCTAGCGGCGATGGGGGCCAAAAACATTCAGTACTTC. This encodes CASSYSLAAMGAKNIQYF. The chain is built from TRBV6-2 or TRBV6-3 and TRBJ2-4, with TRBD2 identical over 7 bases. Germline values: CDR1 MNHEY, CDR2 SVGEGT. V shed 0 bases, J shed 1 base, and the junction held 9 bases outside the gene matches. The CDR3 loop spans 18 amino acids.

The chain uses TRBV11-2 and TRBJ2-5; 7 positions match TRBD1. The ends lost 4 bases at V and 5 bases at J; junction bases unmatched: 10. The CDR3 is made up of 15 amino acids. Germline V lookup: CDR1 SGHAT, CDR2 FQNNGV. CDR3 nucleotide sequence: TGTGCCAGCAGCTCATTGACAGGGACGGGGGAGACCCAGTACTTC. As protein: CASSSLTGTGETQYF.

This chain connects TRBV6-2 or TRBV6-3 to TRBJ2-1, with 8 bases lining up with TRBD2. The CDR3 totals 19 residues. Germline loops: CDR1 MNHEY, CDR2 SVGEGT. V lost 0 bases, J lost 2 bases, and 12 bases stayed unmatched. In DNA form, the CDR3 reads TGTGCCAGCAGTTACTCATTAGCGGGGCCACGGGGGACCTACAATGAGCAGTTCTTC. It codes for CASSYSLAGPRGTYNEQFF.

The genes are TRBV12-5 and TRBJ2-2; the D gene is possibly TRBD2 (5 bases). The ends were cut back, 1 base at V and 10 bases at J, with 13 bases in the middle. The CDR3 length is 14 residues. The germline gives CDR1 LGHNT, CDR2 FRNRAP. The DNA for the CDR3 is TGTGCTAGTGGTTTGGCCCCCGGGGTTGAGGAGCTGTTTTTT. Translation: CASGLAPGVEELFF.

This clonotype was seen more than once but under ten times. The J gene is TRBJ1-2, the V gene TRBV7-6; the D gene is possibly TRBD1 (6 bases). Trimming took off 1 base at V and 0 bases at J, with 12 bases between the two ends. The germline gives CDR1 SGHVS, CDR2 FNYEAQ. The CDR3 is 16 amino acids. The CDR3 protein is CASSLGTVRANYGYTF. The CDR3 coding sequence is TGTGCCAGCAGCTTAGGGACAGTCCGAGCTAACTATGGCTACACCTTC.

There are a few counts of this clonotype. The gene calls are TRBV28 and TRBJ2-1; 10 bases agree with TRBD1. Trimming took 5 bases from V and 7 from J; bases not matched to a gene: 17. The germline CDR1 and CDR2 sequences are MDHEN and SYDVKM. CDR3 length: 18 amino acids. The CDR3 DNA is TGTGCCAGCAGTCCCCTGACAGGGGGCAGCCCGATTAGGAATGAGCAGTTCTTC. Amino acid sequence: CASSPLTGGSPIRNEQFF. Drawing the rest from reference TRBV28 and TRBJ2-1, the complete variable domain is DVKVTQSSRYLVKRTGEKVFLECVQDMDHENMFWYRQDPGLGLRLIYFSYDVKMKEKGDIPEGYSVSREKKERFSLILESASTNQTSMYLCASSPLTGGSPIRNEQFFGPGTRLTVL.

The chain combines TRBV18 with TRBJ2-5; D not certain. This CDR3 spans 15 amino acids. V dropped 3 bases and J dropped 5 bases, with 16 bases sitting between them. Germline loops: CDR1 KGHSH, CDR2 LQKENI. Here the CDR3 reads CASSPYLLQQETQYF. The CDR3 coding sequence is TGTGCCAGCTCACCCTACTTACTTCAGCAGGAGACCCAGTACTTC. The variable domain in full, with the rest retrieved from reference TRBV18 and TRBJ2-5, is NAGVMQNPRHLVRRRGQEARLRCSPMKGHSHVYWYRQLPEEGLKFMVYLQKENIIDESGMPKERFSAEFPKEGPSILRIQQVVRGDSAAYFCASSPYLLQQETQYFGPGTRLLVL.

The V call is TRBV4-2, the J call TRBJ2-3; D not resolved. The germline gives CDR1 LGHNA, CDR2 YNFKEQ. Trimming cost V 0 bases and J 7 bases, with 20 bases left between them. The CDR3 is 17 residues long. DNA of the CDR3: TGTGCCAGCAGCCAAGATTTGATCGCCGGGTCTTCCTATACGCAGTATTTT. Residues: CASSQDLIAGSSYTQYF.

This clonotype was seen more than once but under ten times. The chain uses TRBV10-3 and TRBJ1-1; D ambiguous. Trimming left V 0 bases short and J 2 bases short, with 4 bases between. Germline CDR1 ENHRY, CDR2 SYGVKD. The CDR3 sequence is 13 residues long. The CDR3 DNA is TGTGCCATCAGTGAGTCGGACAACACTGAAGCTTTCTTT. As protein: CAISESDNTEAFF.